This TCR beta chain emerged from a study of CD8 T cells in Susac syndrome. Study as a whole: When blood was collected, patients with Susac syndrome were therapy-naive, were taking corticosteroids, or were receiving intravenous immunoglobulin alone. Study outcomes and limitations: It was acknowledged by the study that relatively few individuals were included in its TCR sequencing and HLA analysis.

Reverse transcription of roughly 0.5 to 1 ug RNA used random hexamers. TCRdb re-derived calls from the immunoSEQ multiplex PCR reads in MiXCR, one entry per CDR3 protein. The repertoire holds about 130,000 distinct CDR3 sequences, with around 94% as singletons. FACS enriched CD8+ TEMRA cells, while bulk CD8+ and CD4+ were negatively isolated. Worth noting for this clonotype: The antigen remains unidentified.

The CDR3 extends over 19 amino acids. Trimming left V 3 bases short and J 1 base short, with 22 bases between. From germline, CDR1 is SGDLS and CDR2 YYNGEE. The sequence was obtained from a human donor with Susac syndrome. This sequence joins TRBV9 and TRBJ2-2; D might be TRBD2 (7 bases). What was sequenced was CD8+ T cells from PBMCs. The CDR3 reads CASSGEAMGAGVNTGELFF. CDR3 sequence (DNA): TGTGCCAGCAGCGGAGAGGCCATGGGGGCGGGGGTGAACACCGGGGAGCTGTTTTTT. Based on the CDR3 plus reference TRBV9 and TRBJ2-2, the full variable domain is DSGVTQTPKHLITATGQRVTLRCSPRSGDLSVYWYQQSLDQGLQFLIQYYNGEERAKGNILERFSAQQFPDLHSELNLSSLELGDSALYFCASSGEAMGAGVNTGELFFGEGSRLTVL.